These T cell receptor beta chains were read from a single sample in a study of shared clonotypes between healthy human individuals. The table came from immunoSEQ multiplex PCR; TCRdb's copy has only in-frame clones and leaves some out. The sample yields over a million clones, 96% seen once. Sequences were obtained from naive CD4+ T cells sorted from blood. The receptor set was obtained from a young man in good health. Both conserved end residues are part of each CDR3. A D gene is named only where the DNA matches it firmly. Clone size is not always given. Where it is, it says once, few, many or a class for expanded clones.

v_call	clone_size	d_call	j_call	cdr3_nt	cdr3_aa
TRBV27	.	TRBD2	TRBJ2-1	TGTGCCAGCAGTTTTCAGCCTAGCGGGAGGGCCTATGAGCAGTTCTTC	CASSFQPSGRAYEQFF
TRBV5-1	.	TRBD1	TRBJ2-7	TGCGCCAGCAGCTTGGTGGGACAGGGTAAGGATGGGGTGAATCCAAGAAACTACGAGCAGTACTTC	CASSLVGQGKDGVNPRNYEQYF
TRBV9	once	TRBD2	TRBJ2-7	TGTGCCAGCAGCGTAGGAATTAGCGGGAGCTCCTACGAGCAGTACTTC	CASSVGISGSSYEQYF
TRBV28	.	TRBD1	TRBJ2-5	TGTGCCAGCGGATACTCAGACAGGGTGGAGACCCAGTACTTC	CASGYSDRVETQYF
TRBV7-2	.	.	TRBJ1-5	TGTGCCAGCAGCTGGGCCGGGACACATAATCAGCCCCAGCATTTT	CASSWAGTHNQPQHF
TRBV7-7	.	.	TRBJ2-1	TGTGCTAGCAGCTCGGCGGTGGGAGGAGGTCCCAATGAGCAGTTCTTC	CASSSAVGGGPNEQFF
TRBV19	once	TRBD2	TRBJ2-3	TGTGCCAGTAGTTCTCCCCGGGGGAGGGCGGGAGATACGCAGTATTTT	CASSSPRGRAGDTQYF
TRBV30	.	TRBD1	TRBJ2-7	TGTGCCTGGAGTCAACCGACGGACAGGTTCTACGAGCAGTACTTC	CAWSQPTDRFYEQYF
TRBV5-1	.	.	TRBJ2-7	TGCGCCAGCGTAGAAGGGCCCGACTTATCCTACGAGCAGTACTTC	CASVEGPDLSYEQYF
TRBV6-6	.	.	TRBJ1-4	TGTGCCAGCAGTTCCCCGGTTGCAGGGAGTGAAAAACTGTTTTTT	CASSSPVAGSEKLFF
TRBV6-4	.	.	TRBJ1-1	TGTGCCAGCAGTGAGGGACGTTACACTGAAGCTTTCTTT	CASSEGRYTEAFF
TRBV19	.	.	TRBJ2-7	TGTGCCAGTAGTATAGGCAGCAGTGCCTCTACCTACGAGCAGTACTTC	CASSIGSSASTYEQYF
TRBV11-2	.	TRBD2	TRBJ2-2	TGTGCCAGCAGCTTAGATAGCGGACTAGCGGGAGACCCCGGGGAGCTGTTTTTT	CASSLDSGLAGDPGELFF
TRBV9	.	.	TRBJ2-7	TGTGCCAGCAGCGTACGGGAGAGGTTGGGCGAGCAGTACTTC	CASSVRERLGEQYF
TRBV15	.	TRBD1	TRBJ1-5	TGTGCCACCAGCAAAGAACCAAGGGGGAGACAGGGGAATCAGCCCCAGCATTTT	CATSKEPRGRQGNQPQHF
TRBV19	.	TRBD1	TRBJ2-3	TGTGCCAGTGGACGACCGGGACAGGGCACAGATACGCAGTATTTT	CASGRPGQGTDTQYF
TRBV30	.	TRBD1	TRBJ1-5	TGTGCCTGGAGTCCTGACAGGGGGTTCAATTGGCGTCAGCCCCAGCATTTT	CAWSPDRGFNWRQPQHF
TRBV5-1	.	TRBD2	TRBJ2-4	TGCGCCAGCAGCTTGGCACTAGCGGGACCCAAAAACATTCAGTACTTC	CASSLALAGPKNIQYF
TRBV27	.	TRBD1	TRBJ1-5	TGTGCCAGCAGCCGCCAGGGGGATCAGCCCCAGCATTTT	CASSRQGDQPQHF
TRBV7-7	.	.	TRBJ2-4	TGTGCCAGCAGCCCAGATTGGGGTGGAGTTCTGTACTTC	CASSPDWGGVLYF
TRBV18	.	TRBD2	TRBJ2-7	TGTGCCAGCTCACCGGGTGGCGGGAGTCCCCCCAGTTGCTTC	CASSPGGGSPPSCF
TRBV11-2	.	TRBD2	TRBJ2-7	TGTGCCAGCAGCTTAGACAAGGGACTAGCGGGGAAGAGCTCCTACGAGCAGTACTTC	CASSLDKGLAGKSSYEQYF
TRBV14	.	.	TRBJ2-1	TGTGCCAGCAGATCTAAAGGGTACAATGAGCAGTTCTTC	CASRSKGYNEQFF
TRBV12-5	.	TRBD1	TRBJ2-1	TGTGCTAGTGGTTACTGGACAGGGAGCCACTACAATGAGCAGTTCTTC	CASGYWTGSHYNEQFF
TRBV30	.	.	TRBJ1-1	TGTGCCTGGAGTCAACGAGGGGGTGAAGCTTTCTTT	CAWSQRGGEAFF
TRBV7-2	.	TRBD2	TRBJ2-1	TGTGCCAGCAGCTTATTCACTAGCGGGAGCCCTTTATTCCGCCATGAGCAGTTCTTC	CASSLFTSGSPLFRHEQFF
TRBV5-5	.	.	TRBJ2-7	TGTGCCAGCAGCTTGGACGGTCAGTACGAGCAGTACTTC	CASSLDGQYEQYF
TRBV2	.	TRBD2	TRBJ2-1	TGTGCCAGCAGTCTTATAGACCTGCGGACTAGCGGGAGCAATGAGCAGTTCTTC	CASSLIDLRTSGSNEQFF
TRBV6-1	.	.	TRBJ2-5	TGTGCCAGCATTCGGGGCTACCAAGAGACCCAGTACTTC	CASIRGYQETQYF
TRBV5-1	.	.	TRBJ2-5	TGCGCCAGCAGCTTTATTACAGGCCAAGAGACCCAGTACTTC	CASSFITGQETQYF
TRBV28	.	.	TRBJ1-2	TGTGCCAGCAGTTCCCAGGGAGGCGGCTACACCTTC	CASSSQGGGYTF
TRBV5-1	once	TRBD1	TRBJ2-1	TGCGCCAGCAGCCAACTCGCTGGGACAGGGTACAATGAGCAGTTCTTC	CASSQLAGTGYNEQFF
TRBV6-1	once	.	TRBJ2-1	TGTGCCAGCAGTAGGAATGAGCAGTTCTTC	CASSRNEQFF
TRBV7-2	.	TRBD1	TRBJ2-1	TGTGCCAGCAGCTACAGGGGGAGAGAGGAGTTCTTC	CASSYRGREEFF
TRBV6-1	.	.	TRBJ1-4	TGTGCCATCCACCGAACGGGACTTACTAATGAAAAACTGTTTTTT	CAIHRTGLTNEKLFF
TRBV7-3	.	.	TRBJ2-1	TGTGCCAGCAGCTTAAAGTTTGGCAATGAGCAGTTCTTC	CASSLKFGNEQFF
TRBV5-1	.	.	TRBJ2-3	TGCGCCAGCAGCTCCCAGGGGACAGATACGCAGTATTTT	CASSSQGTDTQYF
TRBV28	.	TRBD2	TRBJ2-1	TGTGCCAGCAGACCGGGACTAGCGGGAGGGAATGAGCAGTTCTTC	CASRPGLAGGNEQFF
TRBV5-1	.	TRBD1	TRBJ2-4	TGCGCCAGCAGCTGGGACAGGGCCGCCCCCCAGAAAAACATTCAGTACTTC	CASSWDRAAPQKNIQYF
TRBV4-1	.	TRBD2	TRBJ2-1	TGCGCCAGCAGCCAACCGACTAGCGGCAATGAGCAGTTCTTC	CASSQPTSGNEQFF
TRBV9	few	.	TRBJ1-3	TGTGCCAGCAGCGTAGAAGGGGCTGGAAACACCATATATTTT	CASSVEGAGNTIYF